This T cell receptor (beta chain) is drawn from a study of cytomegalovirus exposure and HLA in healthy donors. Findings and limits, study-wide: Accurate prediction of HLA-A and HLA-B alleles (for most subjects) was reportedly achieved from TCR beta sequences. Accounts indicate the classifier identified cytomegalovirus status with strong specificity and sensitivity. An analysis that was carried out later associated 16,951 TCR beta sequences with HLA alleles at 0.05 false discovery rate.

Concerning this clone: Antigen unknown.

Germline-derived CDR1 and CDR2 are SGHNT and YYREEE (reference sequence). The V end lost 2 bases, the J end lost 3 bases, and 8 bases lay between the germline ends. The CDR3 extends over 13 amino acids. The PCR employed 60 Vbeta primers together with 13 Jbeta primers. The assay was immunoSEQ multiplex PCR, and TCRdb's table has in-frame clones only and misses some. Among about 190,000 clones listed, about 83% were seen once. V is TRBV5-4 and J is TRBJ2-5, with D possibly matching TRBD1 (5 bases). The sample taken for sequencing was PBMCs. This sequence was found in a man aged 40-49 years in good health and CMV-seropositive. CDR3 amino acids: CASSFPTEETQYF. DNA of the CDR3: TGTGCCAGCAGCTTCCCGACAGAAGAGACCCAGTACTTC.